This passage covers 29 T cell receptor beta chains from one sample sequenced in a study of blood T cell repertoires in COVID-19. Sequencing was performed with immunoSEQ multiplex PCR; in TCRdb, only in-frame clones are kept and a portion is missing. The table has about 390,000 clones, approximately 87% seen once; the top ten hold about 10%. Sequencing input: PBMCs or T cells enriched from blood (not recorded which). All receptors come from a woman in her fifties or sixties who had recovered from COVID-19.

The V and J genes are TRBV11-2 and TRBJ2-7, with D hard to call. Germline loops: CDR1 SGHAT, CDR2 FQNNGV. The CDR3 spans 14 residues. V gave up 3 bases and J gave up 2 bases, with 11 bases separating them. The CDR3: CASSFKGGAYEQYF. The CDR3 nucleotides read TGTGCCAGCAGCTTCAAAGGCGGAGCCTACGAGCAGTACTTC.

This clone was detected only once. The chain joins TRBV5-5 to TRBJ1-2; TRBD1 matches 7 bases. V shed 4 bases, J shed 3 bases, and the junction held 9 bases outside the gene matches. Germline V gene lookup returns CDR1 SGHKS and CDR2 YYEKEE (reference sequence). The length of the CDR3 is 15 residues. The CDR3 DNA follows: TGTGCCAGCAGCCAGGGGCAGGGGGTTTACTATGGCTACACCTTC. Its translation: CASSQGQGVYYGYTF.

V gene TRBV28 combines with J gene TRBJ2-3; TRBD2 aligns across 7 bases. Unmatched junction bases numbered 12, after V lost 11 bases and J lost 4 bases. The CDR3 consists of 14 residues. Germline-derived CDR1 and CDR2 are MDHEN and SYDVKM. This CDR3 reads CASGRGYRADTQYF. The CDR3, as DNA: TGTGCCTCTGGGCGGGGGTATAGGGCAGATACGCAGTATTTT.

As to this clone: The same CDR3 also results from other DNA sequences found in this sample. The CDR3, as DNA: TGTGCCAGCAGCCCTACCGGGGGGAACACTGAAGCTTTCTTT. This translates into CASSPTGGNTEAFF. V is TRBV7-9 and J is TRBJ1-1; possibly TRBD1 for D (5 bases). CDR1 and CDR2 from the germline V gene are SEHNR and FQNEAQ (reference sequence). The CDR3 has 14 amino acids. V dropped 5 bases and J dropped 1 base, with 11 bases sitting between them.

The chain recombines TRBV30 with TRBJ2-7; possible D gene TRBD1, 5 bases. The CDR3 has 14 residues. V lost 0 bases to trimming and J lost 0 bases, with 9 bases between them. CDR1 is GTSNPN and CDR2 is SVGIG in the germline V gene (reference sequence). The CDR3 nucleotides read TGTGCCTGGAGTGTAACAGGCCTCTCCTACGAGCAGTACTTC. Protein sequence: CAWSVTGLSYEQYF.

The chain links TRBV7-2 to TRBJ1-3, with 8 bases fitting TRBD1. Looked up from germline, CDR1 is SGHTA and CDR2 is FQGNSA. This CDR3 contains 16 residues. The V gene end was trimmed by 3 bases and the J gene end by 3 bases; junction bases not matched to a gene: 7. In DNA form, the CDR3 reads TGTGCCAGCAGCTTTGGACAGGGAGGGCGTGGAAACACCATATATTTT. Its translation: CASSFGQGGRGNTIYF.

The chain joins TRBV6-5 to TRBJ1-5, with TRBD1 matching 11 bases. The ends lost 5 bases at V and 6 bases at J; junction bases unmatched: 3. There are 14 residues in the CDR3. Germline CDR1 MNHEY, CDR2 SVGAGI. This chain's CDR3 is CASSLGQGAQPQHF. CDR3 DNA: TGTGCCAGCAGTCTAGGACAGGGGGCTCAGCCCCAGCATTTT.

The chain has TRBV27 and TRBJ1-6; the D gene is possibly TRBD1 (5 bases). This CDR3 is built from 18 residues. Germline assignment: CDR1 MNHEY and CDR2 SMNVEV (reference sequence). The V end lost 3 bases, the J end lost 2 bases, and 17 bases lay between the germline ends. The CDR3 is CASSLSTANLAYNSPLHF. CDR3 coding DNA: TGTGCCAGCAGTTTGTCGACAGCAAACCTCGCCTATAATTCACCCCTCCACTTT.

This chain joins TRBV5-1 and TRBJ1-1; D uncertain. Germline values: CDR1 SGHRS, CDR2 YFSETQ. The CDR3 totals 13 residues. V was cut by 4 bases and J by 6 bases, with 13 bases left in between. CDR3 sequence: CASSARPGSEAFF. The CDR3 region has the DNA TGCGCCAGCAGCGCCCGGCCGGGTTCTGAAGCTTTCTTT.

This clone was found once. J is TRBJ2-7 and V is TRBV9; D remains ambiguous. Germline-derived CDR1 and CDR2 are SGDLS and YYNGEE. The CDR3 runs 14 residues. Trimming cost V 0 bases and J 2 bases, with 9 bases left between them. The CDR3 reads CASSVDLGAYEQYF. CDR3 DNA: TGTGCCAGCAGCGTAGATCTAGGAGCCTACGAGCAGTACTTC.

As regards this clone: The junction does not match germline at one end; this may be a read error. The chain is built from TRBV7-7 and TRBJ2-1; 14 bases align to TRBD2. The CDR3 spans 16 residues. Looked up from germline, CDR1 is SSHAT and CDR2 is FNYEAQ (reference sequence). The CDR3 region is CASSPRTSGGYNEQFF. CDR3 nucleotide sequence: TGTGCTAGCAGCCCCAGGACTAGCGGGGGGTACAATGAGCAGTTCTTC.

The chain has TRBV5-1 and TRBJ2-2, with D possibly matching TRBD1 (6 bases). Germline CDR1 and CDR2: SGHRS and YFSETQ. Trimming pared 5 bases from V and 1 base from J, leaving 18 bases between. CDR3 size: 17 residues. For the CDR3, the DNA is TGCGCCAGCAGAGGACTTACCGGGACAAAGAACACCGGGGAGCTGTTTTTT. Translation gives CASRGLTGTKNTGELFF.

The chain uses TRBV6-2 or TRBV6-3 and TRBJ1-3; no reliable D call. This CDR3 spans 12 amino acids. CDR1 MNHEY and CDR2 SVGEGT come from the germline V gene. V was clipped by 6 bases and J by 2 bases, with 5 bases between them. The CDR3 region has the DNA TGTGCCAGCAGCTCGGCTGGAAACACCATATATTTT. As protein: CASSSAGNTIYF.

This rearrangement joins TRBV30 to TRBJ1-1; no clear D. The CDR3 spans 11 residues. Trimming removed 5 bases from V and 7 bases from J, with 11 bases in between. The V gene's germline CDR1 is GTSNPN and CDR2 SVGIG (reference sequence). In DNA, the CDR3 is TGTGCCTGGGGTTTACTGAGTGAAGCTTTCTTT. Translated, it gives CAWGLLSEAFF.

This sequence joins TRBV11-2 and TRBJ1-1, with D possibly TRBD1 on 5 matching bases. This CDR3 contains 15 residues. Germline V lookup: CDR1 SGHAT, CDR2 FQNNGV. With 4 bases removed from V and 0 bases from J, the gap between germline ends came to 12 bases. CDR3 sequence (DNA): TGTGCCAGCAGCTCTACAGGTTCCATGAACACTGAAGCTTTCTTT. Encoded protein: CASSSTGSMNTEAFF.

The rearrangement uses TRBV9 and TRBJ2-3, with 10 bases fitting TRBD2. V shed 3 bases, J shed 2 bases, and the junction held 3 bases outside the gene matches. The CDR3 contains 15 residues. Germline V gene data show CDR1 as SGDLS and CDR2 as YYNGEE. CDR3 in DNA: TGTGCCAGCAGCGCTAGCGGGGGTCACACAGATACGCAGTATTTT. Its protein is CASSASGGHTDTQYF.

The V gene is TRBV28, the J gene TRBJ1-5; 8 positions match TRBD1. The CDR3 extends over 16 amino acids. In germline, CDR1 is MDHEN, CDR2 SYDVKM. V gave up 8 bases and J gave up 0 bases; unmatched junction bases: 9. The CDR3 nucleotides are TGTGCCAGCCCCCCGGACAGGGCCTATAGCAATCAGCCCCAGCATTTT. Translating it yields CASPPDRAYSNQPQHF. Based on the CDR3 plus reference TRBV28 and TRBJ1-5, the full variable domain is DVKVTQSSRYLVKRTGEKVFLECVQDMDHENMFWYRQDPGLGLRLIYFSYDVKMKEKGDIPEGYSVSREKKERFSLILESASTNQTSMYLCASPPDRAYSNQPQHFGDGTRLSIL.

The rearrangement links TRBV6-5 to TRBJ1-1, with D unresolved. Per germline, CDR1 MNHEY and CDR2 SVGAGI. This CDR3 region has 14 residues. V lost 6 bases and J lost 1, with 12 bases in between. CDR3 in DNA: TGTGCCAGCAGCGGGCGGGTGGCGAACACTGAAGCTTTCTTT. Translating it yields CASSGRVANTEAFF.

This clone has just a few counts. The CDR3 region has the DNA TGTGCCAGCAGTGAAATCCCAGGCCTGAACACTGAAGCTTTCTTT. Amino acids: CASSEIPGLNTEAFF. The rearrangement joins TRBV6-1 to TRBJ1-1; D not certain. Germline assignment: CDR1 MNHNS and CDR2 SASEGT. Trimming left V 2 bases short and J 0 bases short, with 10 bases between. The CDR3 has 15 amino acids.

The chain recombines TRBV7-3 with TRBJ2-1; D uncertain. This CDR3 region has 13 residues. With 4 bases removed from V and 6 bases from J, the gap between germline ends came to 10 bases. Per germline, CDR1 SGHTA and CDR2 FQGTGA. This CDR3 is CASSSSSSNEQFF. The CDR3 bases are TGTGCCAGCAGCTCGAGTTCTTCCAATGAGCAGTTCTTC.

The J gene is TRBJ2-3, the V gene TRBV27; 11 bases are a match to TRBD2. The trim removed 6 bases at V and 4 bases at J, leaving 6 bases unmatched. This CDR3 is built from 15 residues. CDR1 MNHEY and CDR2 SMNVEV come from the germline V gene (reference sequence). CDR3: CASRPLAGGPDTQYF. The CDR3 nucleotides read TGTGCCAGCAGACCCCTAGCGGGGGGCCCAGATACGCAGTATTTT.

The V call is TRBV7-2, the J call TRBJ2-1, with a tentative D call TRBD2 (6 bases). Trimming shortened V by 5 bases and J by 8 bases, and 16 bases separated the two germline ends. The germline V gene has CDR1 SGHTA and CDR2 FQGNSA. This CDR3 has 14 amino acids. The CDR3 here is CASSPAEGRDEQFF. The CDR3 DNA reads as TGTGCCAGCAGCCCGGCGGAGGGGCGGGATGAGCAGTTCTTC.

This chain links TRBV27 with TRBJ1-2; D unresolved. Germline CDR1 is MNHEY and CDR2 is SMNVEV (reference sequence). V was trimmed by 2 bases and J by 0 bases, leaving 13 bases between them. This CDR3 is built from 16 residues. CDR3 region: CASSLRVSGANYGYTF. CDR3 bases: TGTGCCAGCAGTTTAAGGGTTTCGGGAGCTAACTATGGCTACACCTTC.

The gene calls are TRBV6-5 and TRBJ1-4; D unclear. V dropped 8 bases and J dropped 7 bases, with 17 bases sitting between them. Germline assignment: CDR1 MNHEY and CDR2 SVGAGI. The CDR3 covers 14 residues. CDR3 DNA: TGTGCCAGCCGAAATGGGGAGGTTGGTGAAAAACTGTTTTTT. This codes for CASRNGEVGEKLFF.

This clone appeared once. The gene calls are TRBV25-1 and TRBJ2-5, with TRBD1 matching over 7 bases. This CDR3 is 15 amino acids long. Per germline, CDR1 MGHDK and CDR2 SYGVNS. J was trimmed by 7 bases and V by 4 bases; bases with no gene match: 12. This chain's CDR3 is CASSARQGELGTQYF. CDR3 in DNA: TGTGCCAGCAGTGCACGACAGGGCGAGCTAGGGACCCAGTACTTC. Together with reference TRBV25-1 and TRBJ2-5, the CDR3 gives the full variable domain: EADIYQTPRYLVIGTGKKITLECSQTMGHDKMYWYQQDPGMELHLIHYSYGVNSTEKGDLSSESTVSRIRTEHFPLTLESARPSHTSQYLCASSARQGELGTQYFGPGTRLLVL.

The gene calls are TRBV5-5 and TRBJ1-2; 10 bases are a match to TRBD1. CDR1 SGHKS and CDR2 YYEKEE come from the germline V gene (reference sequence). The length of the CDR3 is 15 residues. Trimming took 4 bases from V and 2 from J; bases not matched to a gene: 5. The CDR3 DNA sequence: TGTGCCAGCAGCCTAGGACAGGGGGAGAACTATGGCTACACCTTC. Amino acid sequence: CASSLGQGENYGYTF.

CDR3 in amino acids: CASSQEYNSYNSPLHF. CDR3 sequence (DNA): TGCGCCAGCAGCCAAGAATATAACTCCTATAATTCACCCCTCCACTTT. This chain links TRBV4-1 with TRBJ1-6; D gene ambiguous. The V and J ends lost 0 bases and 0 bases respectively, with 6 bases between them. Germline CDR1 is MGHRA and CDR2 is YSYEKL. CDR3 length: 16 amino acids.

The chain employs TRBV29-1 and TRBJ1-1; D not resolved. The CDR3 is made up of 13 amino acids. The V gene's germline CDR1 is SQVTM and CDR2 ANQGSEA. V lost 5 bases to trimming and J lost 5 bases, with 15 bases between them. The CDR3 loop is CSVSGAGGTEAFF. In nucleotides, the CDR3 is TGCAGCGTTTCGGGAGCGGGCGGGACTGAAGCTTTCTTT.

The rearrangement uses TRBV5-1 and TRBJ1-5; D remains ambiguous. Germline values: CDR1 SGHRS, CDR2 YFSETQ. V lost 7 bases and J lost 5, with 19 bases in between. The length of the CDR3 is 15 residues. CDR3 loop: CASPSGKSRDQPQHF. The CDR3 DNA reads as TGCGCCAGCCCTTCGGGGAAATCTAGGGATCAGCCCCAGCATTTT.